This TCR beta chain was recovered during a study of blood T cells in healthy people across ages. The table lists this clonotype with a few counts. Using a J-beta primer mix together with a sample-barcoded 5' primer, a second PCR was run for roughly 6 to 12 cycles. Via MiXCR, TCRdb re-called the 5' RACE reads, giving one row per CDR3 protein. The sample holds about 900,000 distinct CDR3 sequences, around 46% seen once. Per-sample PBMC isolation yielded at least 6.5 million cells. From germline, CDR1 is SGDLS and CDR2 YYNGEE. With 1 base clipped from V and 3 bases from J, the junction kept 3 bases outside the gene matches. The CDR3 contains 15 residues.

The V gene is TRBV9, the J gene TRBJ2-1, with 8 positions matching TRBD1. The origin of this receptor is a man aged 25-45 years in good health. Sequences were obtained from blood. In DNA form, the CDR3 reads TGTGCCAGCAGCGTACAGGGGGCTTTCTACAATGAGCAGTTCTTC. Translating it yields CASSVQGAFYNEQFF.